The 5 T cell receptor beta chains presented below share a single source sample, sequenced in a study of shared clonotypes between healthy human individuals. Using immunoSEQ multiplex PCR, the repertoire was profiled, and TCRdb retains in-frame clones only, with some absent. The data hold some 1 million clones, with roughly 70% observed a single time. The source material was memory CD4+ T cells sorted from blood. Subset: CD45RA-negative fraction. These TCRs come from a man aged 18 to 30 in good health.

The rearrangement links TRBV10-2 to TRBJ1-5; TRBD1 aligns across 7 bases. Germline trimming cut 6 bases from V and 4 bases from J; bases unmatched to any gene: 9. CDR3 length: 15 residues. Germline V gives CDR1 WSHSY, CDR2 SAAADI. The CDR3 DNA reads TGCGCCAGCAGCAATTTCCGGGACAGTAATCAGCCCCAGCATTTT. The encoded protein is CASSNFRDSNQPQHF.

The chain combines TRBV18 with TRBJ1-2; 8 bases match TRBD1. Germline CDR1 KGHSH, CDR2 LQKENI. The V segment lost 6 bases and the J segment 6 bases; nucleotides outside the gene matches: 9. This CDR3 spans 14 amino acids. The CDR3 DNA sequence: TGTGCCAGCTCCCAAAGGACAGGGATGGATGGCTACACCTTC. Protein sequence: CASSQRTGMDGYTF.

The chain recombines TRBV7-2 with TRBJ2-1, with TRBD2 identical over 8 bases. V trimming: 5 bases; J trimming: 7 bases; junction bases outside the gene matches: 13. Germline V gives CDR1 SGHTA, CDR2 FQGNSA. The CDR3 covers 16 residues. The CDR3 sequence is CASSPRTGRAQNEQFF. DNA for the CDR3: TGTGCCAGCAGCCCTCGGACCGGGAGGGCCCAAAATGAGCAGTTCTTC.

The V call is TRBV14, the J call TRBJ2-3; no reliable D call. The CDR3 spans 12 residues. Germline V gene data show CDR1 as SGHDN and CDR2 as FVKESK. The ends were cut back, 1 base at V and 7 bases at J, with 6 bases in the middle. The CDR3 nucleotides read TGTGCCAGCAGCCAAGTTCCCCATACGCAGTATTTT. Its translation is CASSQVPHTQYF.

The chain uses TRBV27 and TRBJ2-7; D is possibly TRBD2 (5 bases). Germline values: CDR1 MNHEY, CDR2 SMNVEV (reference sequence). Trimming removed 0 bases at V and 3 bases at J, with 12 bases between. CDR3 length: 15 residues. The CDR3 DNA is TGTGCCAGCAGTTTATCTGGCGGAGACTACTACGAGCAGTACTTC. Protein product: CASSLSGGDYYEQYF.